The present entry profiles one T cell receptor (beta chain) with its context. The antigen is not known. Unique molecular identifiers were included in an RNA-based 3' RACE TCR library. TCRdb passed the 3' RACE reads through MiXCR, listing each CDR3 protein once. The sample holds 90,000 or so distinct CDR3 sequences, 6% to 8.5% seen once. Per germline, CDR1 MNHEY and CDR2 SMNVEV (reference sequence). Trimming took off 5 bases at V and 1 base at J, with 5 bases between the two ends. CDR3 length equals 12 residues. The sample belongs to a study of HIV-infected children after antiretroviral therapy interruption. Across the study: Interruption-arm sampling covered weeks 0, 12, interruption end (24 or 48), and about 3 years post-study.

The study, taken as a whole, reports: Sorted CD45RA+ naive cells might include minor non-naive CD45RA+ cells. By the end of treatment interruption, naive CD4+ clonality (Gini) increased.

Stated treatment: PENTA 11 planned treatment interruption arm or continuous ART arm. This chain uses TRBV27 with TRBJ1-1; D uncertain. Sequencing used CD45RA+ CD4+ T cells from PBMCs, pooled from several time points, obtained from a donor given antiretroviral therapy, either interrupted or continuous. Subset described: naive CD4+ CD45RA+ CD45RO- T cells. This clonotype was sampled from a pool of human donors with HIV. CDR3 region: CASSTRNTEAFF. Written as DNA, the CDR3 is TGTGCCAGCAGTACCAGGAACACTGAAGCTTTCTTT.